The 2 T cell receptor beta chains presented below share a single source sample, sequenced in a study of cytomegalovirus exposure and HLA in healthy donors. Profiled with immunoSEQ multiplex PCR; TCRdb holds only in-frame clones, not every one. Of some 140,000 clones in the sample, approximately 84% were seen once. The sample taken for sequencing was PBMCs. The receptors were gathered from a woman younger than 45 in good health and CMV-seronegative.

The V gene is TRBV27, the J gene TRBJ2-7; 8 bases are a match to TRBD2. V lost 5 bases, J lost 12 bases, and 18 bases stayed unmatched. The CDR3 runs to 15 residues. The germline gives CDR1 MNHEY, CDR2 SMNVEV (reference sequence). CDR3 coding DNA: TGTGCCAGCAGTCTGACCTCTAGCCGGGGCGGGGGGTGGTACTTC. It yields the protein CASSLTSSRGGGWYF.

The V gene is TRBV19, the J gene TRBJ2-1, with 9 bases matching TRBD1. In germline, CDR1 is LNHDA, CDR2 SQIVND (reference sequence). The CDR3 extends over 16 amino acids. With 4 bases clipped from V and 12 bases from J, the junction kept 16 bases outside the gene matches. As DNA, the CDR3 is TGTGCCAGTAGTAATACCGGGACAGGGTATTCGGTTGGGCAGTTCTTC. It specifies CASSNTGTGYSVGQFF.